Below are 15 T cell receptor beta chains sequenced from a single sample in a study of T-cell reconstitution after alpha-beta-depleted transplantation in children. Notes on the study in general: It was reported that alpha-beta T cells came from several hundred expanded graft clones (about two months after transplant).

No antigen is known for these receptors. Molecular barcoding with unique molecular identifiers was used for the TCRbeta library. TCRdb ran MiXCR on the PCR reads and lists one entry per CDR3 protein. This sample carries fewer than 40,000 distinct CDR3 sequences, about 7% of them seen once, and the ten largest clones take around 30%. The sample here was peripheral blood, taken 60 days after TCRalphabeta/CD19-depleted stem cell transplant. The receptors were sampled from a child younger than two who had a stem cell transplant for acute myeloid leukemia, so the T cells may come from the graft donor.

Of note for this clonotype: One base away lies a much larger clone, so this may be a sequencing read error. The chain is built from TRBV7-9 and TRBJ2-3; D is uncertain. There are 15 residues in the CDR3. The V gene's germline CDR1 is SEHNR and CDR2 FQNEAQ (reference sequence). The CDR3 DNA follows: TGTGCCAGCAACTTAAAGGATGGCGGCACAGATACGCAGTATTTT. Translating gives CASNLKDGGTDTQYF. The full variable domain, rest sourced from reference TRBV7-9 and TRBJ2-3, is DTGVSQNPRHKITKRGQNVTFRCDPISEHNRLYWYRQTLGQGPEFLTYFQNEAQLEKSRLLSDRFSAERPKGSFSTLEIQRTEQGDSAMYLCASNLKDGGTDTQYFGPGTRLTVL.

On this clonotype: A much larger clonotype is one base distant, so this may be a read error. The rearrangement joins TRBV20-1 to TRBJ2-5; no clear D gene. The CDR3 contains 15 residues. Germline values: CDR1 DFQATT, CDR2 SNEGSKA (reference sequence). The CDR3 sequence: CSVRDGQTNQETQYF. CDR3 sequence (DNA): TGCAGTGTTAGAGATGGGCAGACCAACCAAGAGACCCAGTACTTC.

This CDR3 is CASSFLWATGELFF. The DNA for the CDR3 is TGTGCCAGCAGCTTCCTATGGGCCACCGGGGAGCTGTTTTTT. This chain links TRBV7-2 with TRBJ2-2, with D unclear. Germline CDR1 reads SGHTA; CDR2 reads FQGNSA. V lost 3 bases and J 4 bases, leaving 9 bases between the germline ends. CDR3 length: 14 residues. The variable domain in full, with the rest retrieved from reference TRBV7-2 and TRBJ2-2, is GAGVSQSPSNKVTEKGKDVELRCDPISGHTALYWYRQSLGQGLEFLIYFQGNSAPDKSGLPSDRFSAERTGGSVSTLTIQRTQQEDSAVYLCASSFLWATGELFFGEGSRLTVL.

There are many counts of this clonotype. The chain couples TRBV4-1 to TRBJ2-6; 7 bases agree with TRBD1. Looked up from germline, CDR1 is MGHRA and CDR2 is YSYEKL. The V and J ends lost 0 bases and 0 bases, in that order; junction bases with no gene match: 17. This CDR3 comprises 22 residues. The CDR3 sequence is CASSQDFAVGDSLFSGANVLTF. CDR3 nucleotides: TGCGCCAGCAGCCAAGATTTTGCGGTAGGGGACAGCCTCTTCTCTGGGGCCAACGTCCTGACTTTC.

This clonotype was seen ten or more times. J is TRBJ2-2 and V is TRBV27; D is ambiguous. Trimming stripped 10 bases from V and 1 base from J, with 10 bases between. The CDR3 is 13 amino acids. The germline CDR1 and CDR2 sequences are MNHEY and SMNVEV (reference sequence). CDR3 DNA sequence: TGTGCCACCTCGTGGGGGAACACCGGGGAGCTGTTTTTT. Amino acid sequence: CATSWGNTGELFF.

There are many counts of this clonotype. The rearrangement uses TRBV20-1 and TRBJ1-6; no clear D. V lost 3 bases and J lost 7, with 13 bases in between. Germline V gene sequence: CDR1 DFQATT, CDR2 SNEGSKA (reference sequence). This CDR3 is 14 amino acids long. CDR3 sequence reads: CSASRIQTNSPLHF. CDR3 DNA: TGCAGTGCTAGTCGGATACAGACCAATTCACCCCTCCACTTT.

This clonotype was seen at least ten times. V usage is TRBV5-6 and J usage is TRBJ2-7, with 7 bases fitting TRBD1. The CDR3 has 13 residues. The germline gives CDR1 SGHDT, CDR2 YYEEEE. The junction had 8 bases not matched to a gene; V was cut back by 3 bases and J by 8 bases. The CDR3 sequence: CASSSTGKLKQYF. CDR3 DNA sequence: TGTGCCAGCAGCTCGACAGGGAAGCTTAAGCAGTACTTC.

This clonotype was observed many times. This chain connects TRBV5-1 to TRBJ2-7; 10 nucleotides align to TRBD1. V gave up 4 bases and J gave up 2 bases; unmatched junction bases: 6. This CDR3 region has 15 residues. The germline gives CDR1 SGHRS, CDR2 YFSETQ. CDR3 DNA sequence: TGCGCCAGCAGCCGGGACAGGGGCCTCGCCTACGAGCAGTACTTC. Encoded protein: CASSRDRGLAYEQYF.

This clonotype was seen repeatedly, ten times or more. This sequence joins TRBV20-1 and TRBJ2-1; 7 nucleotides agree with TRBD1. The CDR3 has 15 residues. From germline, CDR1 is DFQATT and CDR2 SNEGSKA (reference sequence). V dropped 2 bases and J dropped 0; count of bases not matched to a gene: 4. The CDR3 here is CSARPRDSSYNEQFF. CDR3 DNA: TGCAGTGCTAGACCCCGGGACAGCTCCTACAATGAGCAGTTCTTC.

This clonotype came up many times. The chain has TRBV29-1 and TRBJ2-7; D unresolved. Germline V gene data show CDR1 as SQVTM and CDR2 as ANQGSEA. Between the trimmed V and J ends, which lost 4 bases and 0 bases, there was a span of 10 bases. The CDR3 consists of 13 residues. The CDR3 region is CSVGGVLSYEQYF. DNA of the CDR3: TGCAGCGTTGGAGGCGTCCTCTCCTACGAGCAGTACTTC.

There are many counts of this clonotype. The CDR3 region is CASSVAGQPEETQYF. CDR3 sequence (DNA): TGTGCCAGCAGCGTAGCGGGACAGCCGGAGGAGACCCAGTACTTC. This sequence joins TRBV9 and TRBJ2-5, with 7 bases aligning to TRBD1. V was clipped by 0 bases and J by 5 bases; unmatched bases: 7. CDR3 length: 15 amino acids. CDR1 and CDR2 (germline): SGDLS, YYNGEE.

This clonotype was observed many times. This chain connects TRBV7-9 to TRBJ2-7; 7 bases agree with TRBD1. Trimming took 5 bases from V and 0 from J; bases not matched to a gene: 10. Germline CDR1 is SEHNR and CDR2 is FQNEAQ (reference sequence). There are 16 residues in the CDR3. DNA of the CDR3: TGTGCCAGCAGCCCCTCCGGGACAGCCCACTCCTACGAGCAGTACTTC. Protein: CASSPSGTAHSYEQYF.

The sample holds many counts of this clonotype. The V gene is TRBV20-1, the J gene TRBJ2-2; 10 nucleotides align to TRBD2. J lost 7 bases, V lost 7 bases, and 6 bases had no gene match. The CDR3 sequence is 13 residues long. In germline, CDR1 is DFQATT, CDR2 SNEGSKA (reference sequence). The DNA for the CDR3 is TGCAGTGGCCTAGCGGGAGTCTACGGGGAGCTGTTTTTT. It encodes CSGLAGVYGELFF.

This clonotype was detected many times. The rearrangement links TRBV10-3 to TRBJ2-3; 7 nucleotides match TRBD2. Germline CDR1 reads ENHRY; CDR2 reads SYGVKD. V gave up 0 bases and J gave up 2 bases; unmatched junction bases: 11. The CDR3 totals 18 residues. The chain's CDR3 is CAISESRGLAGDTDTQYF. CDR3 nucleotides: TGTGCCATCAGTGAGTCGAGAGGCTTGGCGGGGGACACAGATACGCAGTATTTT.

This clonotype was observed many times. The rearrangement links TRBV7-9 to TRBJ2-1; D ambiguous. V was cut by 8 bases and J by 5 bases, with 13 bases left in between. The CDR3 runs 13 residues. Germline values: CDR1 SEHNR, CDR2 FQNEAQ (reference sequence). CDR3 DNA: TGTGCCAGCGTGGAGACATTCGACAATGAGCAGTTCTTC. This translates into CASVETFDNEQFF.